The source of this T cell receptor (beta chain) is a study of brain metastases from non-small cell lung cancer. Overall study findings and caveats: In 55% to 70% of brain metastases, T-cell clones were expanded compared with matched primary tumors.

Method: immunoSEQ multiplex PCR; TCRdb's copy keeps in-frame clones and lacks some. The table has about 15,000 clones, about 83% seen once. As concerns this clone: Its antigen is not identified.

The length of the CDR3 is 14 residues. The V and J ends lost 3 bases and 9 bases, in that order; junction bases with no gene match: 5. Per germline, CDR1 MRHNA and CDR2 SNTAGT. The sequence was obtained from a donor aged 40 or older with non-small cell lung cancer. V and J are TRBV6-4 and TRBJ2-1; 10 nucleotides align to TRBD2. Sequenced sample: primary lung tumor tissue. Here the CDR3 reads CASSESGGAGEQFF. As DNA, the CDR3 is TGTGCCAGCAGTGAAAGCGGGGGGGCAGGTGAGCAGTTCTTC.